These 24 T cell receptor beta chains originate from one sample sequenced in a study of blood T cell repertoires in COVID-19. The table came from immunoSEQ multiplex PCR; TCRdb's copy has only in-frame clones and leaves some out. Counted here are about 130,000 clones, about 80% occurring once; the ten biggest clones make up 3% to 3.5%. The specimen sequenced was peripheral blood. The receptors originated from a woman at least 80 years old with acute or convalescent COVID-19.

The V and J genes are TRBV28 and TRBJ1-2; possibly TRBD1 for D (5 bases). Trimming took off 5 bases at V and 5 bases at J, with 21 bases between the two ends. CDR1 and CDR2 (germline): MDHEN, SYDVKM. The CDR3 sequence is 16 residues long. The CDR3 DNA follows: TGTGCCAGCAGTCTGGGGGGGGGACCGGCGATATATGGCTACACCTTC. The encoded protein is CASSLGGGPAIYGYTF.

The V and J genes are TRBV7-2 and TRBJ2-3; D is unresolved. The CDR3 length is 15 residues. Germline values: CDR1 SGHTA, CDR2 FQGNSA. V dropped 1 base and J dropped 5 bases, with 13 bases sitting between them. CDR3 region: CASSLDGSDGDTQYF. The CDR3 DNA reads as TGTGCCAGCAGCTTAGACGGGTCAGACGGAGATACGCAGTATTTT.

The genes are TRBV5-1 and TRBJ2-3; the match to TRBD2 covers 10 bases. The CDR3 has 17 residues. The J segment lost 2 bases and the V segment lost 2 bases, leaving 8 bases of the junction unmatched. Germline V gene sequence: CDR1 SGHRS, CDR2 YFSETQ. CDR3 sequence reads: CASSLPSGGADTDTQYF. CDR3 nucleotide sequence: TGCGCCAGCAGCTTACCTAGCGGGGGAGCTGACACAGATACGCAGTATTTT. The whole variable domain, filled in from reference TRBV5-1 and TRBJ2-3, reads KAGVTQTPRYLIKTRGQQVTLSCSPISGHRSVSWYQQTPGQGLQFLFEYFSETQRNKGNFPGRFSGRQFSNSRSEMNVSTLELGDSALYLCASSLPSGGADTDTQYFGPGTRLTVL.

The chain couples TRBV19 to TRBJ2-7, with a possible D match to TRBD1 (7 bases). CDR3 length equals 13 residues. V dropped 2 bases and J dropped 3 bases, with 8 bases sitting between them. Germline CDR1 and CDR2: LNHDA and SQIVND (reference sequence). This CDR3 is CASSIQGGYEQYF. The CDR3, as DNA: TGTGCCAGTAGTATACAGGGGGGCTACGAGCAGTACTTC.

The chain joins TRBV18 to TRBJ1-2; 9 bases match TRBD1. Trimming removed 3 bases from V and 8 bases from J; junction bases left unmatched: 10. CDR1 and CDR2 from the germline V gene are KGHSH and LQKENI. The CDR3 totals 15 residues. CDR3 DNA sequence: TGTGCCAGCTCACCTTTCTCGGGACAGGGAGCCGGCTACACCTTC. Protein product: CASSPFSGQGAGYTF.

Only a few counts were recorded for this clone. The J gene is TRBJ1-2, the V gene TRBV15; maybe TRBD1 (5 bases). This CDR3 region has 13 residues. The germline CDR1 and CDR2 sequences are LNHNV and YYDKDF (reference sequence). V shed 1 base and J shed 4 bases, with 7 bases lying between them. In DNA form, the CDR3 reads TGTGCCACCAGCAGAGGAGACAGCTATGGCTACACCTTC. This translates into CATSRGDSYGYTF.

The rearrangement joins TRBV12-3 or TRBV12-4 to TRBJ1-2, with D uncertain. Trimming took off 6 bases at V and 4 bases at J, with 12 bases between the two ends. The length of the CDR3 is 13 residues. The DNA of the CDR3 is TGTGCCAGCAGGGATCTAGGTGTCTATGGCTACACCTTC. Encoded protein: CASRDLGVYGYTF.

This chain connects TRBV2 to TRBJ1-5; D call uncertain. Germline CDR1 and CDR2: SNHLY and FYNNEI. The V and J ends lost 3 bases and 0 bases respectively, with 9 bases between them. The length of the CDR3 is 15 residues. CDR3 sequence: CASSDREDSNQPQHF. For the CDR3, the DNA is TGTGCCAGCAGTGATCGGGAGGATAGCAATCAGCCCCAGCATTTT. The whole variable domain, remainder taken from reference TRBV2 and TRBJ1-5, is EPEVTQTPSHQVTQMGQEVILRCVPISNHLYFYWYRQILGQKVEFLVSFYNNEISEKSEIFDDQFSVERPDGSNFTLKIRSTKLEDSAMYFCASSDREDSNQPQHFGDGTRLSIL.

V is TRBV6-5 and J is TRBJ2-5; D gene unclear. V was clipped by 8 bases and J by 0 bases, with 10 bases between them. Germline CDR1 reads MNHEY; CDR2 reads SVGAGI. CDR3 length equals 13 residues. CDR3 sequence: CASLDMYQETQYF. The CDR3 DNA reads TGTGCCAGCCTTGACATGTACCAAGAGACCCAGTACTTC.

The chain couples TRBV5-4 to TRBJ1-2; 10 nucleotides match TRBD1. In germline, CDR1 is SGHNT, CDR2 YYREEE (reference sequence). The CDR3 runs 14 residues. Germline trimming cut 0 bases from V and 6 bases from J; bases unmatched to any gene: 2. CDR3 sequence (DNA): TGTGCCAGCAGCTTGGTGGGACAGGGGAATGGCTACACCTTC. Translating gives CASSLVGQGNGYTF.

V is TRBV7-8 and J is TRBJ1-4; D perhaps matches TRBD1 (6 bases). From germline, CDR1 is SGHVS and CDR2 FQNEAQ. V shed 2 bases and J shed 4 bases, with 11 bases lying between them. This CDR3 has 15 residues. The CDR3 sequence: CASSLIRTVNEKLFF. In DNA, the CDR3 is TGTGCCAGCAGCTTAATCAGGACAGTTAATGAAAAACTGTTTTTT.

The CDR3 DNA is TGTGCCAGCAGTTTAATAGACAGGACAAGCTCCTACGAGCAGTACTTC. Translation: CASSLIDRTSSYEQYF. The chain carries TRBV28 and TRBJ2-7, with D maybe TRBD1 (6 bases). The germline V gene has CDR1 MDHEN and CDR2 SYDVKM. The CDR3 length is 16 residues. V was cut by 2 bases and J by 0 bases, with 14 bases left in between.

This chain uses TRBV6-5 with TRBJ2-5, with 11 bases aligning to TRBD1. The germline V gene encodes CDR1 MNHEY and CDR2 SVGAGI. The CDR3 is 14 residues long. Losses at the gene ends were 6 bases for V and 5 bases for J; bases not matched to a gene: 5. The CDR3 loop reads CASRSDRGRETQYF. CDR3 bases: TGTGCCAGCAGATCGGACAGGGGGCGGGAGACCCAGTACTTC.

The rearrangement uses TRBV29-1 and TRBJ1-1; D is possibly TRBD1 (5 bases). Trimming removed 4 bases at V and 0 bases at J, with 24 bases between. CDR1 and CDR2 (germline): SQVTM, ANQGSEA. This CDR3 has 18 residues. Written as DNA, the CDR3 is TGCAGCGTTGGCGGGGCAGGGAATTTGGTGGGGGTGAACACTGAAGCTTTCTTT. Its translation is CSVGGAGNLVGVNTEAFF.

The chain has TRBV14 and TRBJ2-2; D might be TRBD1 (6 bases). This CDR3 contains 16 residues. Germline loops: CDR1 SGHDN, CDR2 FVKESK. The V end was cut by 0 bases, the J end by 6 bases, with 14 bases between. CDR3 in amino acids: CASSQDLPGASGELFF. The CDR3 coding sequence is TGTGCCAGCAGCCAAGATCTGCCAGGGGCGTCCGGGGAGCTGTTTTTT.

This clone was seen a handful of times. This chain connects TRBV7-8 to TRBJ2-5; 13 bases match TRBD2. CDR1 and CDR2 from the germline V gene are SGHVS and FQNEAQ. Trimming removed 5 bases from V and 1 base from J; junction bases left unmatched: 4. The CDR3 covers 16 residues. In DNA, the CDR3 is TGTGCCAGCAGCACAAGGACTAGCGGGGGCCAAGAGACCCAGTACTTC. Its translation is CASSTRTSGGQETQYF.

This rearrangement joins TRBV5-1 to TRBJ1-5; 8 bases line up with TRBD1. V shed 4 bases, J shed 2 bases, and the junction held 5 bases outside the gene matches. Per the germline V gene, CDR1 is SGHRS and CDR2 is YFSETQ. The CDR3 consists of 15 residues. For the CDR3, the DNA is TGCGCCAGCAGCGATGGACAGGGCGGCAATCAGCCCCAGCATTTT. Translated, it gives CASSDGQGGNQPQHF.

The CDR3 is CASSYGQFHNSPLHF. The DNA of the CDR3 is TGTGCCAGCAGTTACGGACAGTTCCATAATTCACCCCTCCACTTT. This chain links TRBV6-5 with TRBJ1-6, with a weak D call TRBD1 (6 bases). V gave up 2 bases and J gave up 5 bases, with 10 bases separating them. CDR1 MNHEY and CDR2 SVGAGI come from the germline V gene. This CDR3 is 15 amino acids long.

V gene TRBV3-1 (or the pseudogene TRBV3-2) combines with J gene TRBJ2-3; 14 bases align to TRBD2. CDR1 is LGHDT and CDR2 is YNNKEL in the germline V gene (reference sequence). V gave up 3 bases and J gave up 4 bases; unmatched junction bases: 3. The CDR3 has 16 residues. The CDR3 DNA is TGTGCCAGCAGCCACCAGACTAGCGGGGGGGCAGATACGCAGTATTTT. Its translation: CASSHQTSGGADTQYF.

This clone counts as medium-sized. The rearrangement links TRBV4-1 to TRBJ1-3; D is unclear. Germline V gene sequence: CDR1 MGHRA, CDR2 YSYEKL. The CDR3 extends over 18 amino acids. Trimming removed 1 base from V and 0 bases from J, with 16 bases in between. The CDR3 loop reads CASSQAVETLSSGNTIYF. Here the CDR3 DNA reads TGCGCCAGCAGCCAAGCGGTTGAGACACTCAGCTCTGGAAACACCATATATTTT.

Only one count was recorded for this clone. The chain employs TRBV11-2 and TRBJ2-2; D possibly corresponds to TRBD2 (5 bases). Germline V gene lookup returns CDR1 SGHAT and CDR2 FQNNGV. This CDR3 contains 13 residues. V dropped 4 bases and J dropped 7 bases, with 10 bases sitting between them. CDR3 residues: CASSSTSYGELFF. The CDR3 bases are TGTGCCAGCAGCTCTACTAGTTACGGGGAGCTGTTTTTT.

The chain couples TRBV6-2 or TRBV6-3 to TRBJ2-7; 7 nucleotides match TRBD1. The germline gives CDR1 MNHEY, CDR2 SVGEGT. The V gene end was trimmed by 6 bases and the J gene end by 5 bases; junction bases not matched to a gene: 4. CDR3 length: 12 residues. The CDR3, as DNA: TGTGCCAGCAGCCGGGACAGTAACGAGCAGTACTTC. This codes for CASSRDSNEQYF.

The rearrangement joins TRBV5-1 to TRBJ1-2, with a tentative D call TRBD1 (5 bases). Germline CDR1 reads SGHRS; CDR2 reads YFSETQ. The CDR3 spans 16 residues. The V gene lost 4 bases and the J gene lost 7 bases, with 23 bases spanning the gap. CDR3 sequence reads: CASSTEESAGRGGYTF. The CDR3 region has the DNA TGCGCCAGCAGCACGGAAGAAAGTGCGGGACGTGGTGGCTACACCTTC.

The chain carries TRBV7-9 and TRBJ1-6, with D possibly being TRBD1 (6 bases). Germline V gene sequence: CDR1 SEHNR, CDR2 FQNEAQ (reference sequence). The CDR3 consists of 14 residues. V shed 1 base and J shed 8 bases, with 9 bases lying between them. CDR3 amino acids: CASSLDGGHSPLHF. For the CDR3, the DNA is TGTGCCAGCAGCTTAGACGGGGGGCATTCACCCCTCCACTTT.